What follows describes a single TCR beta chain. This sample is part of a study of CD8 T cells in Susac syndrome. CDR1 and CDR2 (germline): LNHNV, YYDKDF (reference sequence). With 8 bases clipped from V and 4 bases from J, the junction kept 7 bases outside the gene matches. This CDR3 is 14 amino acids long. RNA amounts of roughly 0.45 to 1 ug underwent reverse transcription with random hexamers. MiXCR, run by TCRdb on the immunoSEQ multiplex PCR reads, gives a single entry per CDR3 protein. This table holds roughly 200,000 distinct CDR3 sequences, about 91% found once. This TCR was sampled from a human donor with Susac syndrome. Sequences were obtained from CD4+ T cells from PBMCs. The chain uses TRBV15 and TRBJ2-5; 10 bases match TRBD1. The CDR3 DNA reads TGTGCCACCTCGGGACAGGGGTCCGCAGAGACCCAGTACTTC. This codes for CATSGQGSAETQYF.